The rows below give T cell receptor beta chains drawn from one sample of a study of cytomegalovirus exposure and HLA in healthy donors. The repertoire was sequenced with immunoSEQ multiplex PCR; TCRdb's copy has only in-frame clones and lacks some. The table counts roughly 60,000 clones; around 3.6% lies in the top ten. The specimen was PBMCs. Every receptor here comes from a woman aged 18-29 years in good health and CMV-seronegative. Both conserved end residues are part of each CDR3. D genes are given only for firm matches.

j_gene	d_gene	v_gene	CDR3aa	CDR3nt
TRBJ1-4	-	TRBV25-1	CASSVFDRTHF	TGTGCCAGCAGTGTATTTGACAGGACCCATTTT
TRBJ1-1	-	TRBV25-1	CASTGGLGTEAFF	TGTGCCAGCACGGGGGGGTTGGGCACTGAAGCTTTCTTT
TRBJ1-2	-	TRBV4-2	CASSQGRQGGYGYTF	TGTGCCAGCAGCCAAGGGCGTCAGGGAGGCTATGGCTACACCTTC
TRBJ1-2	TRBD1	TRBV6-5	CASSLVGRGHGYTF	TGTGCCAGCAGTTTAGTGGGCAGGGGGCACGGCTACACCTTC
TRBJ1-6	TRBD1	TRBV19	CASTGRTGSNSPLHF	TGTGCCAGTACTGGTAGGACAGGGAGTAATTCACCCCTCCACTTT
TRBJ2-7	TRBD1	TRBV9	CASSGQGFEQYF	TGTGCCAGCAGCGGACAGGGATTCGAGCAGTACTTC
TRBJ1-1	-	TRBV4-1	CASSQPGNLGAEAFF	TGCGCCAGCAGCCAACCAGGGAATTTAGGTGCTGAAGCTTTCTTT
TRBJ2-6	-	TRBV18	CASAPVLSSGANVLTF	TGTGCCAGCGCACCAGTCTTGAGTTCTGGGGCCAACGTCCTGACTTTC
TRBJ2-7	TRBD2	TRBV5-4	CASSGTPSGGVYEQYF	TGTGCCAGCAGCGGGACCCCTAGCGGGGGGGTCTACGAGCAGTACTTC
TRBJ1-6	-	TRBV7-7	CASSLEGLNSPLHF	TGTGCTAGCAGCTTGGAGGGCTTAAATTCACCCCTCCACTTT
TRBJ2-7	TRBD2	TRBV18	CASSPSGGAYEQYF	TGTGCCAGCTCACCTAGCGGGGGGGCCTACGAGCAGTACTTC
TRBJ2-3	TRBD1	TRBV5-6	CASSLQGIDTQYF	TGTGCCAGCAGCCTACAGGGGATAGATACGCAGTATTTT
TRBJ2-1	-	TRBV4-2	CASSQELARVF	TGTGCCAGCAGCCAAGAACTAGCTCGGGTCTTC
TRBJ1-6	-	TRBV5-1	CASSPGDSGVNSPLHF	TGCGCCAGCAGCCCGGGAGACAGCGGGGTCAATTCACCCCTCCACTTT
TRBJ2-5	-	TRBV28	CASRPLSRETQYF	TGTGCCAGCAGACCCTTGTCGCGAGAGACCCAGTACTTC
TRBJ2-5	-	TRBV5-1	CASSLLGGPLGETQYF	TGCGCCAGCAGCTTGTTGGGGGGGCCCTTGGGGGAGACCCAGTACTTC
TRBJ2-7	-	TRBV6-5	CASGPGHTYEQYF	TGTGCCAGCGGTCCGGGACATACCTACGAGCAGTACTTC